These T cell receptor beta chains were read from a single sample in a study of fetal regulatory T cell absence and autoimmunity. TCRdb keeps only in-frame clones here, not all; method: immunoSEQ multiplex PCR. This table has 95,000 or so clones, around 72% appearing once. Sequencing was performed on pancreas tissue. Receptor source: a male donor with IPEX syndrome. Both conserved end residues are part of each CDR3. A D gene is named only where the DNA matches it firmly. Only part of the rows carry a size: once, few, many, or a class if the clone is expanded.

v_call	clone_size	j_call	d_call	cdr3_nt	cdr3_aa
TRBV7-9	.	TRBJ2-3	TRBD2	TGTGCCAGCAACCGTCCGGGGGCTAGCGGGACAGATACGCAGTATTTT	CASNRPGASGTDTQYF
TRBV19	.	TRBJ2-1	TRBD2	TGTGCCAGTTCCTGGACTAGCGCCAATGAGCAGTTCTTC	CASSWTSANEQFF
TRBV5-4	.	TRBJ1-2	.	TGTGCCAGCAGCCGTGGTACAGGGAACTACTATGGCTACACCTTC	CASSRGTGNYYGYTF
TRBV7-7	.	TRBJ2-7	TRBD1	TGTGCTAGCAGCCCCATGAGGGACAGCGTACTCTACGAGCAGTACTTC	CASSPMRDSVLYEQYF
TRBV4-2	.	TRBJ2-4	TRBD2	TGTGCCAGCAGCCAAGCCGGGACTAGCGTAGCCAAAAACATTCAGTACTTC	CASSQAGTSVAKNIQYF
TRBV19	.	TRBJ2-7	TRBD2	TGTGCCAGTAGCATGCACCATGGGACTAGCTACTACGAGCAGTACTTC	CASSMHHGTSYYEQYF
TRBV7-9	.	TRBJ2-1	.	TGTGCCAGCAGCTTAGCTGCGGGGGACAACAATGAGCAGTTCTTC	CASSLAAGDNNEQFF
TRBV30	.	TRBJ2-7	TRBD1	TGTGCCTGGAGACGGACAGGGGGCTACGAGCAGTACTTC	CAWRRTGGYEQYF
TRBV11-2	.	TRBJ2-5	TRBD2	TGTGCCAGCAGCTACGGGACTAGCCAAGAGACCCAGTACTTC	CASSYGTSQETQYF
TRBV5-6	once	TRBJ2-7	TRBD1	TGTGCCAGCAGCCCAGGACAGGGGGTCTACGAGCAGTACTTC	CASSPGQGVYEQYF